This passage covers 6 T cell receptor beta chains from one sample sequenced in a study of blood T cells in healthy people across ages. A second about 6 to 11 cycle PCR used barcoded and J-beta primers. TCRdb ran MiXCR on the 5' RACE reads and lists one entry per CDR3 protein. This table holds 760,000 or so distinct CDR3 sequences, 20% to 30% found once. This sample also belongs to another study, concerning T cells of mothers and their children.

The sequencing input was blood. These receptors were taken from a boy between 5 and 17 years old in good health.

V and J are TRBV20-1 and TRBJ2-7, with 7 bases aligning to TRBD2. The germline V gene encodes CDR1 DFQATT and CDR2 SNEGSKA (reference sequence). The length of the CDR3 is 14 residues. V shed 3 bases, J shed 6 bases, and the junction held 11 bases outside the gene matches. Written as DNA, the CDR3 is TGCAGTGCTAGCTTGGCGGGAGAGCCCCGCGAGCAGTACTTC. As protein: CSASLAGEPREQYF.

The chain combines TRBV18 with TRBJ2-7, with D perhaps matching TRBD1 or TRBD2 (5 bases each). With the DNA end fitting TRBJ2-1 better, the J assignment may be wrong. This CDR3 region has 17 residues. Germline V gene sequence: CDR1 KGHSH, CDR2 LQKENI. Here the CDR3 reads CASSPPRDGITGDEQFF. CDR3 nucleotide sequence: TGTGCCAGCTCACCACCCAGGGACGGCATAACTGGGGATGAGCAGTTCTTC.

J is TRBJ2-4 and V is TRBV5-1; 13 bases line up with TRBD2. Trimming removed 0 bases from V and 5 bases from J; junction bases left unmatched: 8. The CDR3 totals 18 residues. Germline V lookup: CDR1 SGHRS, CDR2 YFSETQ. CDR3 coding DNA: TGCGCCAGCAGCTTGGCCGCGGTGGGACTAGCGGGACAAAACATTCAGTACTTC. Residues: CASSLAAVGLAGQNIQYF.

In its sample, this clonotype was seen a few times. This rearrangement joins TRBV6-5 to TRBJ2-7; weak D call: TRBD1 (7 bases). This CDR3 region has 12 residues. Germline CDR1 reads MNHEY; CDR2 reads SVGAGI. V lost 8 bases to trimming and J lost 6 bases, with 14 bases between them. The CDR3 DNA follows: TGTGCCAGCGGGGCAGGGGGAGGCGAGCAGTACTTC. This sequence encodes CASGAGGGEQYF.

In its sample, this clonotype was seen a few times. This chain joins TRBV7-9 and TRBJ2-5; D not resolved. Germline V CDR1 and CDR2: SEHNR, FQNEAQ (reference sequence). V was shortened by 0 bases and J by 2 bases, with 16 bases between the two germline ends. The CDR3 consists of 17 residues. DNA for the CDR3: TGTGCCAGCAGCTTAGCCCCAGACCGAGTGCCGCAAGAGACCCAGTACTTC. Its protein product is CASSLAPDRVPQETQYF.

The CDR3 spells CASSPEGFNPRSYTF. CDR3 nucleotide sequence: TGTGCCAGCAGTCCGGAGGGCTTCAATCCTCGGAGCTACACCTTC. The rearrangement joins TRBV12-3 or TRBV12-4 to TRBJ1-2; D not resolved. CDR3 length: 15 amino acids. The V end lost 5 bases, the J end lost 9 bases, and 22 bases lay between the germline ends.